The sequence of this TCR beta chain was determined in a study of cytomegalovirus exposure and HLA in healthy donors. General study points: Productive status was seen about 90% or about 30% of the time for most TCR beta V segments in an earlier analysis. The study carried out a later analysis of TCR beta sequences. It associated some 15,000 of them with specific HLA alleles at a false discovery rate of 0.05.

The CDR3 length is 16 residues. Germline lookup yields CDR1 SGHNT and CDR2 YENEEA. The V and J ends lost 0 bases and 3 bases respectively, with 15 bases between them. On this clone: Its antigen is undetermined.

Primers for the PCR totalled 60 Vbeta and 13 Jbeta. Profiled with immunoSEQ multiplex PCR; TCRdb holds only in-frame clones, not every one. The sample records fewer than 100,000 clones, nearly 80% being singletons. This clonotype originated in a woman aged 40 to 55 in good health and CMV-seropositive. This chain uses TRBV11-3 with TRBJ2-7; a possible D gene is TRBD2 (5 bases). The sequencing sample was made of PBMCs. CDR3 protein: CASSLDRERLYYEQYF. Here the CDR3 DNA reads TGTGCCAGCAGCTTAGATCGTGAGCGGCTTTACTACGAGCAGTACTTC.